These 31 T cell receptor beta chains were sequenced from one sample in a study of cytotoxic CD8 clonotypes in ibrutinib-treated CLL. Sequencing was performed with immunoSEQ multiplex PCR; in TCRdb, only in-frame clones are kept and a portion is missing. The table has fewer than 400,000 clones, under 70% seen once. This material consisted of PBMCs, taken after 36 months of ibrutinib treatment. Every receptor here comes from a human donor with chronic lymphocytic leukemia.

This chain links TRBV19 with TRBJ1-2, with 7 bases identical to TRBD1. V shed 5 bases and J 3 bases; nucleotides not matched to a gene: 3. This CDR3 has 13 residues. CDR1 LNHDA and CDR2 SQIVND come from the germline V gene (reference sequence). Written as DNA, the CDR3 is TGTGCCAGTAGTCTGGGACAGTACTATGGCTACACCTTC. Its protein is CASSLGQYYGYTF.

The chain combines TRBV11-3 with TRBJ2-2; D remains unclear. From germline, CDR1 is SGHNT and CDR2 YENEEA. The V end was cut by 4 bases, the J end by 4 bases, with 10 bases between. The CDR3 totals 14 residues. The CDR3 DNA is TGTGCCAGCAGCTCCTCTTTTGGCACCGGGGAGCTGTTTTTT. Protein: CASSSSFGTGELFF.

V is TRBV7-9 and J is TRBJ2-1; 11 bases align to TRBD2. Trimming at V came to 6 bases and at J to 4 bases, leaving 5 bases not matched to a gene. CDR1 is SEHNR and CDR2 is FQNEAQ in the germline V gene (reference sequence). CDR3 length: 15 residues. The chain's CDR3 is CASSLAGGLYNEQFF. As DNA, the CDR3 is TGTGCCAGCAGTCTAGCGGGGGGACTATACAATGAGCAGTTCTTC.

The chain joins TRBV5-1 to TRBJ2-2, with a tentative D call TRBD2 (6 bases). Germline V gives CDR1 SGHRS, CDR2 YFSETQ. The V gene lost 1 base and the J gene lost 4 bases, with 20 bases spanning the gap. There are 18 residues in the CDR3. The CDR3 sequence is CASSLRVAREVPTGELFF. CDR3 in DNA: TGCGCCAGCAGCTTGAGGGTCGCCAGGGAGGTCCCCACCGGGGAGCTGTTTTTT.

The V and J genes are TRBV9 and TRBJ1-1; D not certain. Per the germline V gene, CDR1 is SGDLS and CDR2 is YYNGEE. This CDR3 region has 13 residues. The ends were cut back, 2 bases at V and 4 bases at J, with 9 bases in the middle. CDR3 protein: CASSVVSGTEAFF. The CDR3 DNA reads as TGTGCCAGCAGCGTCGTGAGTGGCACTGAAGCTTTCTTT.

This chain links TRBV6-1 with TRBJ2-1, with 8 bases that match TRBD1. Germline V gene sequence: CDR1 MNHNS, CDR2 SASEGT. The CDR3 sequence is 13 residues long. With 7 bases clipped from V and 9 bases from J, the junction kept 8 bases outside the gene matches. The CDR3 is CASINQGAREQFF. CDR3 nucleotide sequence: TGTGCCAGCATTAATCAGGGGGCCCGTGAGCAGTTCTTC.

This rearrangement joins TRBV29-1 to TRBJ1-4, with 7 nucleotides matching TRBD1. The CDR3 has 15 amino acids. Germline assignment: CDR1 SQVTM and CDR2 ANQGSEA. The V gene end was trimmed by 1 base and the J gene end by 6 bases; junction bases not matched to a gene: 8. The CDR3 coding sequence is TGCAGCGTTGAAGGGTGGGCAGGGGGTTATGAAAAACTGTTTTTT. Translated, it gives CSVEGWAGGYEKLFF.

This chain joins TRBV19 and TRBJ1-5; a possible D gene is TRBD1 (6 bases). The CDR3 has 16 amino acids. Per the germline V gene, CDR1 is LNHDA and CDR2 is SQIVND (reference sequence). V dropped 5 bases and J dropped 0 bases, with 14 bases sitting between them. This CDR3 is CASSGWAGDSNQPQHF. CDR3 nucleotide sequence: TGTGCCAGTAGTGGGTGGGCAGGGGATAGCAATCAGCCCCAGCATTTT.

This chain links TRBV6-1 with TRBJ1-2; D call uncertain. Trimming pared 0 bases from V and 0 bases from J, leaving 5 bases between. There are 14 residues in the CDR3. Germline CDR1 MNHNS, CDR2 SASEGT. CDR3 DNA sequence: TGTGCCAGCAGTGAAGCAGGAGCTAACTATGGCTACACCTTC. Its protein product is CASSEAGANYGYTF.

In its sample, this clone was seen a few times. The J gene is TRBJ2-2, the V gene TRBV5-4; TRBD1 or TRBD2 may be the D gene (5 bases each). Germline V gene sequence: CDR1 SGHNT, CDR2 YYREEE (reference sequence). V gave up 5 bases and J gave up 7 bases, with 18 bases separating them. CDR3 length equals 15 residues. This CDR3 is CASRNGTSSVGELFF. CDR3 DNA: TGTGCCAGCAGGAATGGGACCAGTAGCGTCGGGGAGCTGTTTTTT.

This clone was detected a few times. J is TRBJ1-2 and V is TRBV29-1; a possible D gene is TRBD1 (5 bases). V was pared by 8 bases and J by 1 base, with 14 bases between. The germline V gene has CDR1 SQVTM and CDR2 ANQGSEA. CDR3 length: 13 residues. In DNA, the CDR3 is TGCAGCATCACAGGCCTAGTTAACTATGGCTACACCTTC. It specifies CSITGLVNYGYTF.

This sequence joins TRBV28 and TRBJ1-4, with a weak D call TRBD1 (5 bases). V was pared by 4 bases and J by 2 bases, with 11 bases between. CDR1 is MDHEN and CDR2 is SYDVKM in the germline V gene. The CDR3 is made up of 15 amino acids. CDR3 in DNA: TGTGCCAGCAGTTCCCCAGGGTTTACTAATGAAAAACTGTTTTTT. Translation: CASSSPGFTNEKLFF.

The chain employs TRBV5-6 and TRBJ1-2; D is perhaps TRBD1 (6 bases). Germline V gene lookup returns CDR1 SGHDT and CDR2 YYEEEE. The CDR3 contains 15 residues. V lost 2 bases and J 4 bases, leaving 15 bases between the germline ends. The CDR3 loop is CASSFGGPMTYGYTF. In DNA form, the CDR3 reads TGTGCCAGCAGCTTTGGGGGCCCTATGACCTATGGCTACACCTTC.

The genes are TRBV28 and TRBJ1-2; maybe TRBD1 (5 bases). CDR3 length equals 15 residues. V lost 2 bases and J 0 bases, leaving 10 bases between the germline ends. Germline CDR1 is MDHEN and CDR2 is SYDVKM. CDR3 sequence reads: CASSLQGTTNYGYTF. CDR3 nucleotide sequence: TGTGCCAGCAGTTTACAGGGTACCACTAACTATGGCTACACCTTC.

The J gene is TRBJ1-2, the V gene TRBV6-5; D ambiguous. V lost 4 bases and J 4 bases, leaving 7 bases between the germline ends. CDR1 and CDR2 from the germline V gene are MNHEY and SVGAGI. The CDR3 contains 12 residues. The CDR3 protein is CASSSNSYGYTF. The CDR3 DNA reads TGTGCCAGCAGTTCCAACAGCTATGGCTACACCTTC.

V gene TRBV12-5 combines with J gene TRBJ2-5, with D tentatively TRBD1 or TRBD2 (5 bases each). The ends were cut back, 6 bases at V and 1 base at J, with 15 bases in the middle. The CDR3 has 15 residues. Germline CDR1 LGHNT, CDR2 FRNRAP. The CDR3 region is CASGLGVVGQETQYF. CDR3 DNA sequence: TGTGCTAGTGGCCTGGGGGTAGTGGGCCAAGAGACCCAGTACTTC.

The CDR3 spells CASSFNIPHYEQYF. Written as DNA, the CDR3 is TGTGCCAGCAGCTTTAACATCCCTCACTACGAGCAGTACTTC. The V call is TRBV5-4, the J call TRBJ2-7; D is unclear. The CDR3 is made up of 14 amino acids. The V gene's germline CDR1 is SGHNT and CDR2 YYREEE (reference sequence). V lost 2 bases, J lost 3 bases, and 12 bases lay in between.

The CDR3 loop is CASSYSKWGVQETQYF. Written as DNA, the CDR3 is TGTGCCAGCAGTTACTCGAAGTGGGGTGTCCAAGAGACCCAGTACTTC. The V gene is TRBV6-5, the J gene TRBJ2-5; D gene ambiguous. CDR3 length equals 16 residues. Germline V CDR1 and CDR2: MNHEY, SVGAGI. V was cut by 0 bases and J by 1 base, with 12 bases left in between.

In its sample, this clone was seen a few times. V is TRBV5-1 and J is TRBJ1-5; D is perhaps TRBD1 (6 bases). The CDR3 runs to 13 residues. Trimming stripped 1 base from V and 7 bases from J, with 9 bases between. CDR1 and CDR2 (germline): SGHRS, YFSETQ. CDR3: CASSLSGGQPQHF. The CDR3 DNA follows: TGCGCCAGCAGCTTGTCGGGGGGCCAGCCCCAGCATTTT.

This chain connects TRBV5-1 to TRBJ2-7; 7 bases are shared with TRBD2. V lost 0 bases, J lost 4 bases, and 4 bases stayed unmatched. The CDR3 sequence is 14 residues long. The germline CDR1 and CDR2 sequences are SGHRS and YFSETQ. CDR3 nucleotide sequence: TGCGCCAGCAGCTTGGGAGCGGGAAGTTACGAGCAGTACTTC. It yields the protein CASSLGAGSYEQYF.

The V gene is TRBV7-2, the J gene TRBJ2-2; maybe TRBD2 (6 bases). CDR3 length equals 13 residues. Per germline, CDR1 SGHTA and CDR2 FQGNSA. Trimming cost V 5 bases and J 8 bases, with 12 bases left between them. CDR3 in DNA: TGTGCCAGCAGCCGCGGGGTGGGTGGGGAGCTGTTTTTT. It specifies CASSRGVGGELFF. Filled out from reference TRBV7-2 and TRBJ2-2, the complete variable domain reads GAGVSQSPSNKVTEKGKDVELRCDPISGHTALYWYRQSLGQGLEFLIYFQGNSAPDKSGLPSDRFSAERTGGSVSTLTIQRTQQEDSAVYLCASSRGVGGELFFGEGSRLTVL.

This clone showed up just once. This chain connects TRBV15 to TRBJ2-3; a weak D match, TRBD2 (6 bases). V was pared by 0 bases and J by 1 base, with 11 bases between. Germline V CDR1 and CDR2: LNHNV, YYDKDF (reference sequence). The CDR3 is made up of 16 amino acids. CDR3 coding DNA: TGTGCCACCAGCAGAGATAACGGGGGAGGCACAGATACGCAGTATTTT. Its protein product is CATSRDNGGGTDTQYF.

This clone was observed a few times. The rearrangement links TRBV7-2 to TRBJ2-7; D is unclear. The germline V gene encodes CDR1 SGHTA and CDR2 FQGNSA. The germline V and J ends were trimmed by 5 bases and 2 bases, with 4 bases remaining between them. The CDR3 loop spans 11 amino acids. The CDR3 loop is CASSNTYEQYF. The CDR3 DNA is TGTGCCAGCAGCAACACCTACGAGCAGTACTTC. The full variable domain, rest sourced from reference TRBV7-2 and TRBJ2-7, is GAGVSQSPSNKVTEKGKDVELRCDPISGHTALYWYRQSLGQGLEFLIYFQGNSAPDKSGLPSDRFSAERTGGSVSTLTIQRTQQEDSAVYLCASSNTYEQYFGPGTRLTVT.

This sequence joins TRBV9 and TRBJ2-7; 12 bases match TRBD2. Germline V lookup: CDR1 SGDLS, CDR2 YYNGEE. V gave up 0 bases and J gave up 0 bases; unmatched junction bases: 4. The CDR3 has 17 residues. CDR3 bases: TGTGCCAGCAGCGTAGGCGGACTAGCGGGGTTCTCCTACGAGCAGTACTTC. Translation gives CASSVGGLAGFSYEQYF.

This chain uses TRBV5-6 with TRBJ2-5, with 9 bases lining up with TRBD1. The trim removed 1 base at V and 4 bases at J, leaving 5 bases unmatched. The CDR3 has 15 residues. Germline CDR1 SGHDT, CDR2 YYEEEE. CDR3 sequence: CASSLKGQGAETQYF. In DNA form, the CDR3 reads TGTGCCAGCAGCTTGAAGGGACAGGGTGCAGAGACCCAGTACTTC.

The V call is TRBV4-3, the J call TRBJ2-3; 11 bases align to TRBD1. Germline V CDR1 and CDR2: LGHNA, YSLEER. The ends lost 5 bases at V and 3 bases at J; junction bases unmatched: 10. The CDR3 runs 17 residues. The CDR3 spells CASSSGTGGLRTDTQYF. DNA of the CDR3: TGCGCCAGCAGCTCCGGGACAGGGGGTCTAAGGACAGATACGCAGTATTTT.

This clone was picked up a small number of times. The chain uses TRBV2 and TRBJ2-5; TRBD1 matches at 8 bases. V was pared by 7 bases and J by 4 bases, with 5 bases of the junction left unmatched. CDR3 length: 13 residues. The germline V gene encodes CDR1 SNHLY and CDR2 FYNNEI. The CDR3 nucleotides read TGTGCCAGCAAAACAGGGGGAGGAGAGACCCAGTACTTC. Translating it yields CASKTGGGETQYF.

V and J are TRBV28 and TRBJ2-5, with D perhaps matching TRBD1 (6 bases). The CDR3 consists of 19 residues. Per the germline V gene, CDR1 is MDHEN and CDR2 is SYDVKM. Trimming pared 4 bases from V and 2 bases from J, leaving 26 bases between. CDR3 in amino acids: CASSSPRLGAFHQQETQYF. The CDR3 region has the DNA TGTGCCAGCAGTTCCCCCCGGCTGGGGGCTTTCCATCAACAAGAGACCCAGTACTTC.

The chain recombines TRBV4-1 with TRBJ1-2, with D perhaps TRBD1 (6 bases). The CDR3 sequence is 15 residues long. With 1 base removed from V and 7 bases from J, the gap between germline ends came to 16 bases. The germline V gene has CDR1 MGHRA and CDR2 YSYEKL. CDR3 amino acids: CASSQGPTGRVGYTF. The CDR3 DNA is TGCGCCAGCAGCCAAGGGCCTACAGGGAGGGTTGGCTACACCTTC.

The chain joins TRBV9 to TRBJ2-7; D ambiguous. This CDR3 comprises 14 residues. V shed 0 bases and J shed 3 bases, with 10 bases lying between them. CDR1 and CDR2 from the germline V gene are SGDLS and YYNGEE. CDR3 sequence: CASSVGPVNYEQYF. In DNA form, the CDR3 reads TGTGCCAGCAGCGTAGGACCGGTTAACTACGAGCAGTACTTC.

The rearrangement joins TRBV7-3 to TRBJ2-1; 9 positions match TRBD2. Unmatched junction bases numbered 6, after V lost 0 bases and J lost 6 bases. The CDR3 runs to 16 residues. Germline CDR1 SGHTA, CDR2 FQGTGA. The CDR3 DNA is TGTGCCAGCAGCTTAACCCCGGGACTAGCTGGCAATGAGCAGTTCTTC. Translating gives CASSLTPGLAGNEQFF.